The clone carrying this T cell receptor (beta chain) was counted at least ten times. Its specificity is unknown. Axillary draining lymph nodes of breast cancer patients supplied the node samples. The sample is drawn from a study of breast tumors, draining lymph nodes, adjacent tissues. Findings and caveats of the study: Tumors had less TCR diversity than lymph nodes, more than nontumor tissue.

There are 15 residues in the CDR3. Germline V gene data show CDR1 as SGHVS and CDR2 as FNYEAQ. V lost 4 bases, J lost 3 bases, and 0 bases stayed unmatched. MiXCR, applied by TCRdb to the multiplex PCR reads, yields one record per CDR3 protein. Found here are around 170,000 distinct CDR3 sequences, about 30% of them singletons; the top ten hold 4.3%. What was sequenced was axillary lymph node tissue. The sequence was collected from a female donor with breast cancer. Some clones in this sample may be carry-over from other donors' samples. The V and J genes are TRBV7-6 and TRBJ2-1; 13 bases map to TRBD2. CDR3 in amino acids: CASSWTSGSYNEQFF. The DNA for the CDR3 is TGTGCCAGCAGCTGGACTAGCGGGAGCTACAATGAGCAGTTCTTC.